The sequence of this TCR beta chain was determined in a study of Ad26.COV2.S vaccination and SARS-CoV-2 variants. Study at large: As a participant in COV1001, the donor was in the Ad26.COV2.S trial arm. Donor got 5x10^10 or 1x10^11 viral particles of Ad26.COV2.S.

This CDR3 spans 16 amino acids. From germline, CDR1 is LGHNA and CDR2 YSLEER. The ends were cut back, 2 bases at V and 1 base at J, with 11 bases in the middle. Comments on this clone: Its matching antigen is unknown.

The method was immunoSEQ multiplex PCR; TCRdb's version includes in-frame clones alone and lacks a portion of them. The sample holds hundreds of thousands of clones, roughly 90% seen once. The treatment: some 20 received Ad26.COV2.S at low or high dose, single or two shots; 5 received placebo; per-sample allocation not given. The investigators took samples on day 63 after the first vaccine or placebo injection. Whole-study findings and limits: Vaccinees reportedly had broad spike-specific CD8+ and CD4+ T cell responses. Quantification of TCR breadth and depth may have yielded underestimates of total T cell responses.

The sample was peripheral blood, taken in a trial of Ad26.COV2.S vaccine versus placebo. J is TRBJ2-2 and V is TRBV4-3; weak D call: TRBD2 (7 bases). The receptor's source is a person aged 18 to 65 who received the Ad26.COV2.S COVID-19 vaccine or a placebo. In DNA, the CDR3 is TGCGCCAGCAGCCAAACGGGGGGCTGGAACACCGGGGAGCTGTTTTTT. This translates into CASSQTGGWNTGELFF.